The rows below give T cell receptor beta chains drawn from one sample of a study of blood T cell repertoires in COVID-19. Sequenced by immunoSEQ multiplex PCR; TCRdb stores in-frame clones only, minus some. The sample has tens of thousands of clones; approximately 80% are singletons. The sequenced sample was peripheral blood. The receptors were gathered from a man between 60 and 75 years old with acute or convalescent COVID-19. The CDR3 runs from the conserved cysteine through the conserved F or W. A D gene is named only where the DNA matches it firmly. Part of the rows lack a size; the others show once, few, many or a class for expanded clones.

-,TRBV5-1,TRBJ1-2,-,TGCGCCAGCAGCCGACAAGGGGAGGACTATGGCTACACCTTC,CASSRQGEDYGYTF
TRBD1,TRBV6-5,TRBJ1-1,-,TGTGCCAGCAGTTACCTACGACAGGGACGGAACACTGAAGCTTTCTTT,CASSYLRQGRNTEAFF
TRBD1,TRBV7-8,TRBJ1-1,few,TGTGCCAGCAGCTTAGTCGGTCAGGGGGGCTCCGGTACTGAAGCTTTCTTT,CASSLVGQGGSGTEAFF
-,TRBV25-1,TRBJ1-2,-,TGTGCCAGCAGTGAGCCAGGACCCCAGGGAGGCTACACCTTC,CASSEPGPQGGYTF
-,TRBV4-2,TRBJ1-1,-,TGTGCCAGCAGCCAAGATCAGATCGAGGTCGGGTTCGCTGAAGCTTTCTTT,CASSQDQIEVGFAEAFF
TRBD1,TRBV6-5,TRBJ1-2,-,TGTGCCAGCAGTTACTCGACAGGGAGGTATGGCTACACCTTC,CASSYSTGRYGYTF
TRBD2,TRBV24-1,TRBJ2-3,once,TGTGCCACCAGTGCCAGGGAGGGTTTCACGCAGTATTTT,CATSAREGFTQYF
TRBD1,TRBV27,TRBJ1-6,-,TGTGCCAGCAGTTTAAGACAGGGTCCCAACTATAATTCACCCCTCCACTTT,CASSLRQGPNYNSPLHF
-,TRBV5-1,TRBJ1-1,-,TGCGCCAGCAGCTTGGGTCCAGGAAACACTGAAGCTTTCTTT,CASSLGPGNTEAFF
-,TRBV2,TRBJ1-1,-,TGTGCCAGCAGACGCCAGGGGAACACTGAAGCTTTCTTT,CASRRQGNTEAFF
TRBD1,TRBV7-8,TRBJ1-3,-,TGTGCCAGCAGCTTAGTAGGAGGGGGCATCTCTGGAAACACCATATATTTT,CASSLVGGGISGNTIYF
TRBD2,TRBV28,TRBJ2-7,-,TGTGCCAGCAATACGGGGGGAGGCTCCTACGAGCAGTACTTC,CASNTGGGSYEQYF
TRBD1,TRBV5-1,TRBJ2-1,few,TGCGCCAGCAGCTCACAGGGGTCAGTCTACAATGAGCAGTTCTTC,CASSSQGSVYNEQFF
TRBD2,TRBV18,TRBJ2-1,-,TGTGCCAGCTCACCAATTAGCGGGGCCGACAATGAGCAGTTCTTC,CASSPISGADNEQFF
TRBD1,TRBV25-1,TRBJ1-2,-,TGTGCCAGCAGTGAGGGACAGGGGGTCTATGGCTACACCTTC,CASSEGQGVYGYTF
-,TRBV9,TRBJ2-7,once,TGTGCCAGCAGCGTCGCAGACAGTTCCTCCTACGAGCAGTACTTC,CASSVADSSSYEQYF
TRBD1,TRBV5-1,TRBJ2-2,-,TGCGCCAGCAGCTCGCGGACAGGAAACACCGGGGAGCTGTTTTTT,CASSSRTGNTGELFF
-,TRBV19,TRBJ1-2,-,TGTGCCAGTAGTATTGGAGCCGGAACTTTCTATGGCTACACCTTC,CASSIGAGTFYGYTF
TRBD1,TRBV7-8,TRBJ1-5,-,TGTGCCAGCAGCCCGACAGGGGATAGCAATCAGCCCCAGCATTTT,CASSPTGDSNQPQHF
-,TRBV6-5,TRBJ1-3,-,TGTGCCAGCAGGGCCCAGGGGAACACCATATATTTT,CASRAQGNTIYF
-,TRBV10-2,TRBJ1-4,-,TGCGCCCCCCAGGCAACCGTGACCCGCAATGAAAAACTGTTTTTT,CAPQATVTRNEKLFF
TRBD2,TRBV4-3,TRBJ2-1,-,TGCGCCAGCAGCCAAGAATGGGTGGGACTAGCGGGGGGCTCCTACAATGAGCAGTTCTTC,CASSQEWVGLAGGSYNEQFF
TRBD2,TRBV5-4,TRBJ2-3,-,TGTGCCAGCAGCTTGGGGCTAGCGGGGCCTCAAGATACGCAGTATTTT,CASSLGLAGPQDTQYF
TRBD2,TRBV5-6,TRBJ2-5,-,TGTGCCAGCAGCCTAGCGGGGGCCCTGCAAGAGACCCAGTACTTC,CASSLAGALQETQYF
TRBD1,TRBV5-6,TRBJ2-2,-,TGTGCCAGCAGCACCACAGGGGGCTACACCGGGGAGCTGTTTTTT,CASSTTGGYTGELFF
-,TRBV13,TRBJ1-1,-,TGTGCCAGCAGCTTACAAATGAACACTGAAGCTTTCTTT,CASSLQMNTEAFF
-,TRBV29-1,TRBJ1-2,-,TGCAGCGTTGAAGATCTTCAGGGTTCTGCTTTCGACTATGGCTACACCTTC,CSVEDLQGSAFDYGYTF
-,TRBV7-2,TRBJ1-2,-,TGTGCCACTCAGGAACGAAACCACTATGGCTACACCTTC,CATQERNHYGYTF
-,TRBV29-1,TRBJ1-2,once,TGCAGCGTTGAATGGCCAGGGGTGGCTAACTATGGCTACACCTTC,CSVEWPGVANYGYTF